These T cell receptor beta chains were read from a single sample in a study of blood T cell repertoires in COVID-19. Libraries were prepared by immunoSEQ multiplex PCR; TCRdb keeps only in-frame clonotypes and omits some of them. The sample contains around 83,000 clones, around 85% of which appear only once. The sequencing input was peripheral blood. Receptors were obtained from a woman in her seventies with acute or convalescent COVID-19. Each CDR3 is given with its conserved first and last residue. Each record gives: clone size, J gene, D gene, CDR3 length, V gene, CDR3 DNA, CDR3 protein. D genes are given only for firm matches. Clone size is not always given. Where it is, it says once, few, many or a class for expanded clones.

clone_size: -; j_call: TRBJ1-2; d_call: -; cdr3_length: 13; v_call: TRBV10-3; cdr3_nt: TGTGCCATCAAGGAGGAAAAGGGCTATGGCTACACCTTC; cdr3_aa: CAIKEEKGYGYTF
clone_size: -; j_call: TRBJ1-1; d_call: -; cdr3_length: 12; v_call: TRBV6-5; cdr3_nt: TGTGCCAGCAGTTACCGTGACACTGAAGCTTTCTTT; cdr3_aa: CASSYRDTEAFF
clone_size: -; j_call: TRBJ2-5; d_call: TRBD1; cdr3_length: 14; v_call: TRBV5-1; cdr3_nt: TGCGCCAGCAGCTTAGGGGACAGTCAAGAGACCCAGTACTTC; cdr3_aa: CASSLGDSQETQYF
clone_size: -; j_call: TRBJ2-5; d_call: TRBD2; cdr3_length: 18; v_call: TRBV18; cdr3_nt: TGTGCCAGCTCACCACGAGATGCGGGACTAGCGGGAGTAGAGACCCAGTACTTC; cdr3_aa: CASSPRDAGLAGVETQYF
clone_size: -; j_call: TRBJ2-3; d_call: TRBD2; cdr3_length: 15; v_call: TRBV7-7; cdr3_nt: TGTGCCAGCAGCTTAGATGGCGGGAGGGGAGATACGCAGTATTTT; cdr3_aa: CASSLDGGRGDTQYF
clone_size: once; j_call: TRBJ2-3; d_call: TRBD2; cdr3_length: 16; v_call: TRBV4-1; cdr3_nt: TGCGCCAGCAGCCCCGGACTAGCGGGAGCGGGGGGTACGCAGTATTTT; cdr3_aa: CASSPGLAGAGGTQYF
clone_size: -; j_call: TRBJ1-1; d_call: -; cdr3_length: 17; v_call: TRBV3-1/TRBV3-2; cdr3_nt: TGTGCCAGCAGCCCGTGGGGAAGTGCCTCGGAGGACACTGAAGCTTTCTTT; cdr3_aa: CASSPWGSASEDTEAFF
clone_size: -; j_call: TRBJ2-1; d_call: TRBD1; cdr3_length: 15; v_call: TRBV18; cdr3_nt: TGTGCCAGCTCACCGGGACAGGGGGCCTACAATGAGCAGTTCTTC; cdr3_aa: CASSPGQGAYNEQFF
clone_size: -; j_call: TRBJ1-4; d_call: -; cdr3_length: 14; v_call: TRBV5-4; cdr3_nt: TGTGCCAGCAGCTTATCAGGGGATAATGAAAAACTGTTTTTT; cdr3_aa: CASSLSGDNEKLFF
clone_size: -; j_call: TRBJ1-2; d_call: TRBD1; cdr3_length: 15; v_call: TRBV27; cdr3_nt: TGTGCCAGCAGTGCACAGGGGGGGGTTCACTATGGCTACACCTTC; cdr3_aa: CASSAQGGVHYGYTF
clone_size: -; j_call: TRBJ1-2; d_call: -; cdr3_length: 14; v_call: TRBV5-3; cdr3_nt: TGTGCCAGAAGCCTCCGGGGGTACCCCTATGGCTACACCTTC; cdr3_aa: CARSLRGYPYGYTF
clone_size: -; j_call: TRBJ1-1; d_call: TRBD1; cdr3_length: 17; v_call: TRBV7-2; cdr3_nt: TGTGCCAGCAGCTCTGAGGACAGGGGGTTCCGAAGGGCTGAAGCTTTCTTT; cdr3_aa: CASSSEDRGFRRAEAFF
clone_size: -; j_call: TRBJ1-4; d_call: -; cdr3_length: 14; v_call: TRBV2; cdr3_nt: TGTGCCAGCAGTGAGGGGGGGGGCCGCGAAAAACTGTTTTTT; cdr3_aa: CASSEGGGREKLFF
clone_size: -; j_call: TRBJ1-5; d_call: -; cdr3_length: 13; v_call: TRBV24-1; cdr3_nt: TGTGCCACCAGTGATTTGCCTGGCACACCCCAGCATTTT; cdr3_aa: CATSDLPGTPQHF
clone_size: -; j_call: TRBJ2-1; d_call: -; cdr3_length: 13; v_call: TRBV24-1; cdr3_nt: TGTGCCACCAGTGACTTCGGGGTCGATGAGCAGTTCTTC; cdr3_aa: CATSDFGVDEQFF
clone_size: -; j_call: TRBJ1-5; d_call: -; cdr3_length: 13; v_call: TRBV7-2; cdr3_nt: TGTGCCAGCAGCCCTCAGTCGGGGCAGCCCCAGCATTTT; cdr3_aa: CASSPQSGQPQHF
clone_size: -; j_call: TRBJ1-6; d_call: -; cdr3_length: 16; v_call: TRBV27; cdr3_nt: TGTGCCAGCAGTTTCTTACAGAGCTCCTATAATTCACCCCTCCACTTT; cdr3_aa: CASSFLQSSYNSPLHF
clone_size: -; j_call: TRBJ1-5; d_call: -; cdr3_length: 15; v_call: TRBV27; cdr3_nt: TGTGCCAGCAGTTTAGGCCAGGCCGGCAATCAGCCCCAGCATTTT; cdr3_aa: CASSLGQAGNQPQHF
clone_size: -; j_call: TRBJ2-5; d_call: TRBD2; cdr3_length: 14; v_call: TRBV6-5; cdr3_nt: TGTGCCTCGAGACCTGGCGGGGGGATCCGGACCCAGTACTTC; cdr3_aa: CASRPGGGIRTQYF
clone_size: once; j_call: TRBJ1-6; d_call: -; cdr3_length: 14; v_call: TRBV9; cdr3_nt: TGTGCCAGCAGCGTAGACGCAGATAATTCACCCCTCCACTTT; cdr3_aa: CASSVDADNSPLHF
clone_size: once; j_call: TRBJ2-3; d_call: -; cdr3_length: 12; v_call: TRBV21-1; cdr3_nt: TGTGCCAGCAGCGGGGGCGGAGATACGCAGTATTTT; cdr3_aa: CASSGGGDTQYF
clone_size: -; j_call: TRBJ2-2; d_call: -; cdr3_length: 18; v_call: TRBV24-1; cdr3_nt: TGTGCCACCAGTGATTTGCTCAGGACAGATGCGAACACCGGGGAGCTGTTTTTT; cdr3_aa: CATSDLLRTDANTGELFF
clone_size: -; j_call: TRBJ1-2; d_call: -; cdr3_length: 15; v_call: TRBV6-1; cdr3_nt: TGTGCCAGCAGTGAATCCCCGGGAGTGGGGTATGGCTACACCTTC; cdr3_aa: CASSESPGVGYGYTF
clone_size: few; j_call: TRBJ1-1; d_call: -; cdr3_length: 13; v_call: TRBV29-1; cdr3_nt: TGCAGCGGCCGGTCTCAGGGGAACACTGAAGCTTTCTTT; cdr3_aa: CSGRSQGNTEAFF
clone_size: -; j_call: TRBJ1-3; d_call: -; cdr3_length: 15; v_call: TRBV15; cdr3_nt: TGTGCCACCAGCAGAGAGGGCGACTCTGGAAACACCATATATTTT; cdr3_aa: CATSREGDSGNTIYF
clone_size: -; j_call: TRBJ2-4; d_call: TRBD1; cdr3_length: 13; v_call: TRBV6-5; cdr3_nt: TGTGCCAGCAGAAGGGACAGGGGGTACATTCAGTACTTC; cdr3_aa: CASRRDRGYIQYF
clone_size: -; j_call: TRBJ1-4; d_call: TRBD1; cdr3_length: 15; v_call: TRBV7-2; cdr3_nt: TGTGCCAGCAGCGCTGACAGGGGGCAGTTTGAAAAACTGTTTTTT; cdr3_aa: CASSADRGQFEKLFF
clone_size: -; j_call: TRBJ2-2; d_call: -; cdr3_length: 15; v_call: TRBV24-1; cdr3_nt: TGTGCCACCAGTGACCCGGGACATCAAACCGGGGAGCTGTTTTTT; cdr3_aa: CATSDPGHQTGELFF
clone_size: -; j_call: TRBJ1-5; d_call: -; cdr3_length: 16; v_call: TRBV21-1; cdr3_nt: TGTGCCAGCAGCCACGGGGAGGCGATCAGCAATCAGCCCCAGCATTTT; cdr3_aa: CASSHGEAISNQPQHF
clone_size: once; j_call: TRBJ1-2; d_call: -; cdr3_length: 15; v_call: TRBV19; cdr3_nt: TGTGCCAGTAGTATAAATACAGAAGCTAACTATGGCTACACCTTC; cdr3_aa: CASSINTEANYGYTF
clone_size: -; j_call: TRBJ1-6; d_call: -; cdr3_length: 14; v_call: TRBV12-5; cdr3_nt: TGTGCTAGTGGTTATGACACATATAATTCACCCCTCCACTTT; cdr3_aa: CASGYDTYNSPLHF
clone_size: -; j_call: TRBJ1-1; d_call: TRBD1; cdr3_length: 19; v_call: TRBV13; cdr3_nt: TGTGCCAGCAGCATTAGGGGGACAGGGGTTCAATCGTGGGACACTGAAGCTTTCTTT; cdr3_aa: CASSIRGTGVQSWDTEAFF
clone_size: -; j_call: TRBJ1-2; d_call: -; cdr3_length: 13; v_call: TRBV27; cdr3_nt: TGTGCCAGCAGTTTGGTGGGGGGCTATGGCTACACCTTC; cdr3_aa: CASSLVGGYGYTF
clone_size: -; j_call: TRBJ1-5; d_call: -; cdr3_length: 15; v_call: TRBV28; cdr3_nt: TGTGCCAGCAGTTTATTTAGGGGAAGGAATCAGCCCCAGCATTTT; cdr3_aa: CASSLFRGRNQPQHF
clone_size: few; j_call: TRBJ1-6; d_call: -; cdr3_length: 14; v_call: TRBV6-4; cdr3_nt: TGTGCCACGGTGACGGGGTACTGGAATTCACCCCTCCACTTT; cdr3_aa: CATVTGYWNSPLHF
clone_size: -; j_call: TRBJ2-5; d_call: TRBD2; cdr3_length: 16; v_call: TRBV10-3; cdr3_nt: TGTGCCATCAGCTCCGGGACTAGCGGGACCGGGGAGACCCAGTACTTC; cdr3_aa: CAISSGTSGTGETQYF
clone_size: -; j_call: TRBJ1-1; d_call: -; cdr3_length: 18; v_call: TRBV6-1; cdr3_nt: TGTGCCAGCAGTGGACGGCGGCTTTACATGGGAAACGGCAGGGTAGCTTTCTTT; cdr3_aa: CASSGRRLYMGNGRVAFF
clone_size: -; j_call: TRBJ2-1; d_call: TRBD2; cdr3_length: 18; v_call: TRBV25-1; cdr3_nt: TGTGCCAGCAGTGAACTGGGACTAGCGGGAGGGTCCCACAATGAGCAGTTCTTC; cdr3_aa: CASSELGLAGGSHNEQFF
clone_size: -; j_call: TRBJ2-1; d_call: TRBD2; cdr3_length: 16; v_call: TRBV4-3; cdr3_nt: TGCGCCAGCAGCCAGGGACTAGCGGGAGTCTACAATGAGCAGTTCTTC; cdr3_aa: CASSQGLAGVYNEQFF
clone_size: -; j_call: TRBJ2-3; d_call: TRBD2; cdr3_length: 15; v_call: TRBV28; cdr3_nt: TGTGCCAGCAGTGCCCCGGGACTAGCTACAGATACGCAGTATTTT; cdr3_aa: CASSAPGLATDTQYF
clone_size: -; j_call: TRBJ2-2; d_call: TRBD2; cdr3_length: 17; v_call: TRBV11-2; cdr3_nt: TGTGCCAGCAGGCTCGGACTAGCGGGAGCCGAAACCGGGGAGCTGTTTTTT; cdr3_aa: CASRLGLAGAETGELFF
clone_size: -; j_call: TRBJ1-2; d_call: -; cdr3_length: 14; v_call: TRBV9; cdr3_nt: TGTGCCAGCAAAGATGAGGTCGCGAACTATGGCTACACCTTC; cdr3_aa: CASKDEVANYGYTF
clone_size: -; j_call: TRBJ2-3; d_call: TRBD2; cdr3_length: 16; v_call: TRBV19; cdr3_nt: TGTGCCAGTAGTATATGGACTAGCGGGACGTCAGATACGCAGTATTTT; cdr3_aa: CASSIWTSGTSDTQYF
clone_size: -; j_call: TRBJ1-6; d_call: -; cdr3_length: 15; v_call: TRBV7-9; cdr3_nt: TGTGCCAGCAGCTTAGATCGGGGTGGCAGTTCACCCCTCCACTTT; cdr3_aa: CASSLDRGGSSPLHF
clone_size: -; j_call: TRBJ1-2; d_call: TRBD1; cdr3_length: 14; v_call: TRBV20-1; cdr3_nt: TGCAGTGCTAGTGGACAGGGGATTTTGGAAGGCTACACCTTC; cdr3_aa: CSASGQGILEGYTF
clone_size: -; j_call: TRBJ1-1; d_call: -; cdr3_length: 12; v_call: TRBV6-5; cdr3_nt: TGTGCCACGGAACCCCGGGACACTGAAGCTTTCTTT; cdr3_aa: CATEPRDTEAFF
clone_size: -; j_call: TRBJ1-2; d_call: -; cdr3_length: 14; v_call: TRBV6-5; cdr3_nt: TGTGCCAGCAGGAAGGGGGGGCCGGAATATGGCTACACCTTC; cdr3_aa: CASRKGGPEYGYTF